One and the same sample provided the 9 T cell receptor beta chains below, sequenced in a study of T cell responses to AZD1222 COVID-19 vaccine. Here immunoSEQ multiplex PCR was the method, and the copy in TCRdb shows in-frame clones only, minus some. Among 250,000 to 300,000 clones, 94% were seen once, and the ten largest hold 0.5% to 0.65%. The sequences come from peripheral blood, collected 28 days after the second AZD1222 dose. All receptors come from an adult who received the AZD1222 COVID-19 vaccine.

J is TRBJ2-1 and V is TRBV9; weak D call: TRBD1 (6 bases). With 1 base removed from V and 3 bases from J, the gap between germline ends came to 17 bases. CDR1 is SGDLS, CDR2 YYNGEE, per germline. This CDR3 region has 17 residues. The CDR3 sequence: CASSVSGVGALYNEQFF. The DNA for the CDR3 is TGTGCCAGCAGCGTAAGTGGGGTGGGGGCCCTCTACAATGAGCAGTTCTTC.

CDR3 sequence (DNA): TGTGCCAGCAGCCACTGGGACAGGATTTTACAAGAGACCCAGTACTTC. It is translated as CASSHWDRILQETQYF. The rearrangement links TRBV3-1 (or the pseudogene TRBV3-2) to TRBJ2-5, with 8 bases fitting TRBD1. Germline V gene data show CDR1 as LGHDT and CDR2 as YNNKEL (reference sequence). V was pared by 3 bases and J by 2 bases, with 8 bases of the junction left unmatched. CDR3 length equals 16 residues.

This clone was detected once. The V gene is TRBV5-1, the J gene TRBJ2-1, with 7 positions matching TRBD1. V lost 4 bases, J lost 4 bases, and 5 bases stayed unmatched. This CDR3 has 14 residues. Germline V gene sequence: CDR1 SGHRS, CDR2 YFSETQ. DNA for the CDR3: TGCGCCAGCAGCACGGGACAGCTTTACAATGAGCAGTTCTTC. Translating it yields CASSTGQLYNEQFF.

Comment on this clone: Different DNA sequences within this sample yield the same CDR3. The chain employs TRBV20-1 and TRBJ1-1; D may be TRBD1 (5 bases). CDR1 and CDR2 from the germline V gene are DFQATT and SNEGSKA (reference sequence). Trimming stripped 3 bases from V and 5 bases from J, with 7 bases between. The CDR3 runs 11 residues. This chain's CDR3 is CSARGGTEAFF. The CDR3 region has the DNA TGCAGTGCTAGGGGGGGAACTGAAGCTTTCTTT.

This clone was counted a single time. The chain is built from TRBV5-4 and TRBJ2-3; 13 bases match TRBD2. The CDR3 totals 16 residues. V was pared by 2 bases and J by 6 bases, with 6 bases of the junction left unmatched. The germline V gene encodes CDR1 SGHNT and CDR2 YYREEE (reference sequence). CDR3 in amino acids: CASSLRTSGRGDTQYF. CDR3 DNA: TGTGCCAGCAGCTTAAGGACTAGCGGGAGAGGCGATACGCAGTATTTT. Supplemented by reference TRBV5-4 and TRBJ2-3, the full variable domain reads ETGVTQSPTHLIKTRGQQVTLRCSSQSGHNTVSWYQQALGQGPQFIFQYYREEENGRGNFPPRFSGLQFPNYSSELNVNALELDDSALYLCASSLRTSGRGDTQYFGPGTRLTVL.

This chain joins TRBV2 and TRBJ2-1, with D possibly TRBD2 on 5 matching bases. The length of the CDR3 is 16 residues. V lost 4 bases, J lost 0 bases, and 13 bases lay in between. Germline CDR1 and CDR2: SNHLY and FYNNEI. CDR3 sequence (DNA): TGTGCCAGCAGTGTATCGGGGTTCGGCTCCTACAATGAGCAGTTCTTC. Translation gives CASSVSGFGSYNEQFF.

The chain joins TRBV6-2 or TRBV6-3 to TRBJ1-1, with D perhaps TRBD1 (5 bases). The CDR3 is 15 residues long. Germline values: CDR1 MNHEY, CDR2 SVGEGT. Trimming removed 6 bases from V and 1 base from J, with 15 bases in between. CDR3 sequence: CASSSGGTGNTEAFF. Here the CDR3 DNA reads TGTGCCAGCAGCAGCGGCGGGACGGGGAACACTGAAGCTTTCTTT.

This chain uses TRBV2 with TRBJ1-2, with unresolved D. Germline CDR1 reads SNHLY; CDR2 reads FYNNEI. This CDR3 region has 14 residues. V lost 7 bases, J lost 3 bases, and 15 bases lay in between. The CDR3 DNA is TGTGCCAGCACTGGGGTGGGTGGGGACTATGGCTACACCTTC. Protein product: CASTGVGGDYGYTF.

This chain links TRBV5-5 with TRBJ2-5; D unresolved. CDR1 is SGHKS and CDR2 is YYEKEE in the germline V gene (reference sequence). V lost 1 base to trimming and J lost 4 bases, with 5 bases between them. The CDR3 has 12 residues. CDR3 amino acids: CASSLMRETQYF. For the CDR3, the DNA is TGTGCCAGCAGCTTGATGCGAGAGACCCAGTACTTC.